This T cell receptor beta chain was obtained from a study of cytomegalovirus exposure and HLA in healthy donors. Study as a whole: In terms of ancestry, the Caucasian-associated cluster contained roughly 80% of the 350 to 450 genotyped donors.

CDR1 is SGHAT, CDR2 FQDESV, per germline (reference sequence). The CDR3 has 14 residues. Trimming removed 6 bases at V and 4 bases at J, with 12 bases between. The study's findings and limits: The authors considered a cluster of highly shared sequence variants likely to be a sequencing artifact.

To note about this clone: The target antigen is unknown. The sample has other DNA sequences that encode this CDR3 too.

The study ran its PCR with 60 Vbeta and 13 Jbeta primers. TCRdb's table, derived via immunoSEQ multiplex PCR, lists solely in-frame clones and lacks some. The sample has 100,000 to 150,000 clones, approximately 80% seen once. The source is a man aged 35-49 years in good health and CMV-seronegative. Sequencing input: PBMCs. The rearrangement uses TRBV11-1 and TRBJ2-2; D perhaps matches TRBD1 (5 bases). The CDR3 nucleotides are TGTGCCAGCAGTTCAACCCAGGGCACCGGGGAGCTGTTTTTT. Translated, it gives CASSSTQGTGELFF. Complete variable domain (other parts from reference TRBV11-1 and TRBJ2-2): EAEVAQSPRYKITEKSQAVAFWCDPISGHATLYWYRQILGQGPELLVQFQDESVVDDSQLPKDRFSAERLKGVDSTLKIQPAELGDSAMYLCASSSTQGTGELFFGEGSRLTVL.